What follows are 12 T cell receptor beta chains derived from one specimen sequenced in a study of technical replicates of blood from four donors. The method was immunoSEQ multiplex PCR; TCRdb's version includes in-frame clones alone and lacks a portion of them. The sample lists fewer than 100,000 clones, about 97% occurring once. Sequenced material: T cells isolated from PBMCs. Receptors originate from a human donor in good health.

This chain joins TRBV7-9 and TRBJ2-1; 11 nucleotides line up with TRBD2. Germline lookup yields CDR1 SEHNR and CDR2 FQNEAQ (reference sequence). The V gene end was trimmed by 5 bases and the J gene end by 3 bases; junction bases not matched to a gene: 9. CDR3 length: 17 amino acids. This CDR3 reads CASSDISGRAGYNEQFF. CDR3 nucleotides: TGTGCCAGCAGCGACATTAGCGGGAGGGCCGGCTACAATGAGCAGTTCTTC.

This clone was found once. The DNA for the CDR3 is TGTGCCACCAGCAGTGAGCTGAACACTGAAGCTTTCTTT. Protein product: CATSSELNTEAFF. This chain connects TRBV15 to TRBJ1-1; D is unclear. V gave up 3 bases and J gave up 0 bases, with 5 bases separating them. The CDR3 runs 13 residues. CDR1 and CDR2 from the germline V gene are LNHNV and YYDKDF (reference sequence). Supplemented by reference TRBV15 and TRBJ1-1, the full variable domain reads DAMVIQNPRYQVTQFGKPVTLSCSQTLNHNVMYWYQQKSSQAPKLLFHYYDKDFNNEADTPDNFQSRRPNTSFCFLDIRSPGLGDTAMYLCATSSELNTEAFFGQGTRLTVV.

The chain employs TRBV2 and TRBJ1-1, with D unresolved. This CDR3 has 13 amino acids. Germline-derived CDR1 and CDR2 are SNHLY and FYNNEI. V lost 3 bases and J 6 bases, leaving 11 bases between the germline ends. In DNA form, the CDR3 reads TGTGCCAGCAGTGAGTGGGCAGGTCCTGAAGCTTTCTTT. The encoded protein is CASSEWAGPEAFF.

CDR3 protein: CASSLGDRGPGEQFF. CDR3 DNA sequence: TGCGCCAGCAGCTTGGGGGACAGGGGGCCTGGGGAGCAGTTCTTC. The chain combines TRBV5-1 with TRBJ2-1; 12 nucleotides match TRBD1. V was clipped by 0 bases and J by 10 bases; unmatched bases: 5. Germline V gives CDR1 SGHRS, CDR2 YFSETQ. The CDR3 is 15 residues long.

The chain combines TRBV5-1 with TRBJ2-1, with 9 bases identical to TRBD2. The V gene's germline CDR1 is SGHRS and CDR2 YFSETQ. Trimming took 5 bases from V and 4 from J; bases not matched to a gene: 7. The CDR3 is 15 residues long. The CDR3 region is CASRGGGGAYNEQFF. The CDR3 DNA follows: TGCGCCAGCAGAGGCGGCGGGGGGGCTTACAATGAGCAGTTCTTC.

This rearrangement joins TRBV4-1 to TRBJ2-3; D is perhaps TRBD2 (6 bases). The V gene lost 0 bases and the J gene lost 4 bases, with 11 bases spanning the gap. This CDR3 has 15 residues. CDR1 is MGHRA and CDR2 is YSYEKL in the germline V gene. The CDR3 is CASSQEGLPADTQYF. CDR3 nucleotides: TGCGCCAGCAGCCAAGAGGGACTCCCCGCAGATACGCAGTATTTT.

The J gene is TRBJ2-5, the V gene TRBV27; 7 nucleotides align to TRBD2. The V and J ends lost 6 bases and 9 bases, in that order; junction bases with no gene match: 7. Germline V gene lookup returns CDR1 MNHEY and CDR2 SMNVEV (reference sequence). The CDR3 is made up of 12 amino acids. The CDR3 region is CASSLGGEAQYF. The CDR3 nucleotides read TGTGCCAGCAGCCTGGGAGGGGAGGCCCAGTACTTC.

V is TRBV7-9 and J is TRBJ1-1, with 11 nucleotides matching TRBD1. V trimming: 5 bases; J trimming: 7 bases; junction bases outside the gene matches: 12. The CDR3 sequence is 16 residues long. Germline V gene data show CDR1 as SEHNR and CDR2 as FQNEAQ (reference sequence). CDR3: CASSGKRDRGVGEAFF. The CDR3 DNA reads as TGTGCCAGCAGCGGAAAGCGGGACAGGGGGGTAGGTGAAGCTTTCTTT. The complete variable domain, with remaining parts taken from reference TRBV7-9 and TRBJ1-1, reads DTGVSQNPRHKITKRGQNVTFRCDPISEHNRLYWYRQTLGQGPEFLTYFQNEAQLEKSRLLSDRFSAERPKGSFSTLEIQRTEQGDSAMYLCASSGKRDRGVGEAFFGQGTRLTVV.

This clone was seen only once. This chain joins TRBV6-5 and TRBJ1-5, with 12 bases that match TRBD1. V lost 6 bases and J lost 5; bases outside the gene matches: 5. CDR1 and CDR2 from the germline V gene are MNHEY and SVGAGI. This CDR3 is 15 amino acids long. DNA for the CDR3: TGTGCCAGCAGACCCGGGACAGGGGGCTATCAGCCCCAGCATTTT. Amino acids: CASRPGTGGYQPQHF.

The chain's CDR3 is CASSRYSTDNYGYTF. The CDR3 nucleotides read TGCGCCAGCAGCCGATACTCAACAGATAACTATGGCTACACCTTC. V and J are TRBV4-1 and TRBJ1-2; D gene uncertain. This CDR3 region has 15 residues. Per the germline V gene, CDR1 is MGHRA and CDR2 is YSYEKL. V was trimmed by 4 bases and J by 1 base, leaving 13 bases between them.

The chain recombines TRBV18 with TRBJ1-5, with D maybe TRBD1 (6 bases). V was cut by 4 bases and J by 1 base, with 8 bases left in between. The CDR3 contains 14 residues. The germline V gene has CDR1 KGHSH and CDR2 LQKENI. The CDR3 is CASSLGQSNQPQHF. The DNA for the CDR3 is TGTGCCAGCTCACTCGGACAGAGCAATCAGCCCCAGCATTTT.

The V gene is TRBV6-1, the J gene TRBJ2-7; 7 positions agree with TRBD1. J gave up 10 bases and V 0 bases, and 12 bases lay outside the gene matches. CDR1 and CDR2 from the germline V gene are MNHNS and SASEGT. The CDR3 contains 15 residues. CDR3 amino acids: CASSEALGGLKGQYF. For the CDR3, the DNA is TGTGCCAGCAGTGAAGCGCTAGGGGGCCTCAAGGGACAGTACTTC.